This TCR beta chain stems from a study of T cells after yellow fever vaccination. Points from the study as a whole: The booster saw the reappearance of most primary-vaccination clones (roughly 95% CD4, roughly 87% CD8).

This clonotype appeared a few times. Its antigen remains unidentified. TCRdb recomputed calls from the 5' RACE reads with MiXCR, one row per CDR3 protein. The sample gives a few hundred thousand distinct CDR3 sequences, 7.5% to 9% of which show up once; 3% to 4% is in the top ten. CDR1 is ENHRY and CDR2 is SYGVKD in the germline V gene. This CDR3 contains 15 residues. V was trimmed by 6 bases and J by 4 bases, leaving 15 bases between them. V and J are TRBV10-3 and TRBJ2-2; D gene unclear. The receptor comes from a man aged 18 to 29 who received the YFV17D yellow fever vaccine. The input for sequencing was CD4+ T cells sorted from PBMCs, taken 5 days after the yellow fever booster vaccination. In DNA form, the CDR3 reads TGTGCCATCAGGGGGTCGCTGCGAGGCACCGGGGAGCTGTTTTTT. It yields the protein CAIRGSLRGTGELFF.